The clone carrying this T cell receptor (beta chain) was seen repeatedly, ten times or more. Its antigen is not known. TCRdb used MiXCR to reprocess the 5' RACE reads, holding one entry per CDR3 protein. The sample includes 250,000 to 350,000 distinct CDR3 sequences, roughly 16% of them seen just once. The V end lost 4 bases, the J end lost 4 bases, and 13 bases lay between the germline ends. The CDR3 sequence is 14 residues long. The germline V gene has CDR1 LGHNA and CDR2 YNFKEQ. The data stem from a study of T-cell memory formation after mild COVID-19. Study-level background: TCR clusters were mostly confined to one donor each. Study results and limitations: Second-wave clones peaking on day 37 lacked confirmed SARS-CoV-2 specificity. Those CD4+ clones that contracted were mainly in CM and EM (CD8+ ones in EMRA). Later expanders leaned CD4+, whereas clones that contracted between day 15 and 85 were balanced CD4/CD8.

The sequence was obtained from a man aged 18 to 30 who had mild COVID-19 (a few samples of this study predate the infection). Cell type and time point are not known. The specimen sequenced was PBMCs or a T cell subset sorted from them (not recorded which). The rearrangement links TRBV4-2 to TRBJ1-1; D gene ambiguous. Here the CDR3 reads CASSPRQEVTEAFF. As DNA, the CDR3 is TGTGCCAGCAGCCCACGCCAAGAGGTCACTGAAGCTTTCTTT.